This TCR beta chain was captured by sequencing in a study of PD-1 blockade in classical Hodgkin lymphoma. The time point: cycle 4 day 1 (C4D1), after six to seven weeks of nivolumab. All trial patients relapsed after autologous stem cell transplantation. Here immunoSEQ multiplex PCR was the method, and the copy in TCRdb shows in-frame clones only, minus some. Of 5,500 to 7,500 clones listed, roughly 80% are singletons. Germline V lookup: CDR1 LNHDA, CDR2 SQIVND (reference sequence). The CDR3 contains 17 residues. V lost 6 bases and J lost 1, with 20 bases in between. The TCR comes from a human donor with classical Hodgkin lymphoma. This specimen consisted of peripheral blood mononuclear cells (PBMCs), obtained before the fourth cycle of nivolumab. The chain is built from TRBV19 and TRBJ2-3; D may be TRBD1 or TRBD2 (6 bases each). CDR3 DNA sequence: TGTGCCAGTAGACTTAGAGGACCCGGGGGCCGCACAGATACGCAGTATTTT. Protein: CASRLRGPGGRTDTQYF.